Below are 21 T cell receptor beta chains sequenced from a single sample in a study of blood T cell repertoires in COVID-19. Generated by immunoSEQ multiplex PCR, the TCRdb table keeps only in-frame clones and is missing some. The repertoire consists of 160,000 or so clones, with 79% occurring once and the leading ten covering 7.5% to 8.5%. Sequences were obtained from peripheral blood. These receptor sequences come from a woman aged 60-70 years with COVID-19, enrolled during active disease.

CDR3 DNA: TGTGCCTGGAGTGTACTCCAGGGGGCGGCCGGAAACACCATATATTTT. Translation: CAWSVLQGAAGNTIYF. The chain has TRBV30 and TRBJ1-3; the match to TRBD1 covers 8 bases. Trimming at V came to 0 bases and at J to 4 bases, leaving 8 bases not matched to a gene. The germline V gene has CDR1 GTSNPN and CDR2 SVGIG (reference sequence). CDR3 length equals 16 residues. The variable domain in full, with the rest retrieved from reference TRBV30 and TRBJ1-3, is SQTIHQWPATLVQPVGSPLSLECTVEGTSNPNLYWYRQAAGRGLQLLFYSVGIGQISSEVPQNLSASRPQDRQFILSSKKLLLSDSGFYLCAWSVLQGAAGNTIYFGEGSWLTVV.

The rearrangement links TRBV29-1 to TRBJ2-1; 10 nucleotides line up with TRBD2. V shed 4 bases and J 4 bases; nucleotides not matched to a gene: 7. The CDR3 covers 15 residues. Per germline, CDR1 SQVTM and CDR2 ANQGSEA. This chain's CDR3 is CSVVPSGRQYNEQFF. CDR3 nucleotide sequence: TGCAGCGTTGTACCTAGCGGGAGACAATACAATGAGCAGTTCTTC.

This chain's CDR3 is CASTEGASGRNEQFF. DNA of the CDR3: TGTGCCAGCACCGAGGGGGCTAGCGGGAGAAATGAGCAGTTCTTC. This chain links TRBV3-1 (or the pseudogene TRBV3-2) with TRBJ2-1, with TRBD2 identical over 10 bases. This CDR3 is 15 amino acids long. Looked up from germline, CDR1 is LGHDT and CDR2 is YNNKEL (reference sequence). V shed 7 bases, J shed 7 bases, and the junction held 10 bases outside the gene matches.

This clone occurred a few times. The rearrangement links TRBV4-3 to TRBJ2-1, with TRBD2 identical over 13 bases. Germline CDR1 is LGHNA and CDR2 is YSLEER. The CDR3 sequence is 17 residues long. V gave up 1 base and J gave up 10 bases; unmatched junction bases: 10. CDR3 DNA sequence: TGCGCCAGCAGCCAAGGGGTAACTAGCGGGAGGGCACGGGAGCAGTTCTTC. It specifies CASSQGVTSGRAREQFF.

The CDR3 sequence is CASSEASIRSGTSTYEQYF. The CDR3 DNA reads TGTGCCAGCAGTGAAGCGTCAATTCGATCCGGGACTAGTACCTACGAGCAGTACTTC. V is TRBV6-1 and J is TRBJ2-7; 8 nucleotides match TRBD2. With V trimmed by 0 bases and J by 2 bases, 15 bases remained unmatched. The germline CDR1 and CDR2 sequences are MNHNS and SASEGT. The CDR3 length is 19 residues.

In its sample, this clone ranks as medium-sized. The rearrangement links TRBV18 to TRBJ1-3; 9 bases agree with TRBD1. The CDR3 length is 16 residues. Trimming took 6 bases from V and 4 from J; bases not matched to a gene: 10. CDR1 and CDR2 from the germline V gene are KGHSH and LQKENI. Here the CDR3 DNA reads TGTGCCAGCTCGCGCCCGGACAGGGGACTAGGAAACACCATATATTTT. It is translated as CASSRPDRGLGNTIYF.

This clone was counted between two and nine times. The CDR3, as DNA: TGTGCCAGCAGCTTGGGCTGGGGGCGCGGTTTCACCGGGGAGCTGTTTTTT. It yields the protein CASSLGWGRGFTGELFF. The chain is built from TRBV5-5 and TRBJ2-2; D may be TRBD1 (6 bases). The CDR3 consists of 17 residues. Germline assignment: CDR1 SGHKS and CDR2 YYEKEE (reference sequence). Between the trimmed V and J ends, which lost 0 bases and 4 bases, there was a span of 16 bases.

This clone came up a few times. This chain uses TRBV2 with TRBJ1-6; TRBD1 aligns across 7 bases. Germline CDR1 is SNHLY and CDR2 is FYNNEI. Unmatched junction bases numbered 9, after V lost 3 bases and J lost 13 bases. The CDR3 has 14 residues. CDR3 nucleotides: TGTGCCAGCAGTGAGTTAGGTGCCAGGGGGCCCCTCCACTTT. Translation gives CASSELGARGPLHF.

This clone has a handful of counts. This chain uses TRBV11-2 with TRBJ1-1; the D is unclear. V lost 5 bases and J 3 bases, leaving 10 bases between the germline ends. Per the germline V gene, CDR1 is SGHAT and CDR2 is FQNNGV. CDR3 size: 13 residues. The CDR3 reads CASSAIEDTEAFF. CDR3 DNA sequence: TGTGCCAGCAGCGCGATTGAGGACACTGAAGCTTTCTTT.

V and J are TRBV25-1 and TRBJ1-6; 7 bases agree with TRBD1. Trimming at V came to 5 bases and at J to 7 bases, leaving 5 bases not matched to a gene. The CDR3 has 14 amino acids. Looked up from germline, CDR1 is MGHDK and CDR2 is SYGVNS. The CDR3 DNA is TGTGCCAGCAGTCCAGGGGACAGAAATTCACCCCTCCACTTT. This sequence encodes CASSPGDRNSPLHF.

The rearrangement links TRBV7-9 to TRBJ1-5; D call uncertain. Germline V CDR1 and CDR2: SEHNR, FQNEAQ (reference sequence). V was pared by 3 bases and J by 4 bases, with 10 bases between. This CDR3 is built from 14 residues. For the CDR3, the DNA is TGTGCCAGCAGCTTCGCGACTTCAAATCAGCCCCAGCATTTT. Translating gives CASSFATSNQPQHF. The full variable domain, with the rest looked up from reference TRBV7-9 and TRBJ1-5, is DTGVSQNPRHKITKRGQNVTFRCDPISEHNRLYWYRQTLGQGPEFLTYFQNEAQLEKSRLLSDRFSAERPKGSFSTLEIQRTEQGDSAMYLCASSFATSNQPQHFGDGTRLSIL.

V is TRBV11-2 and J is TRBJ2-7; TRBD2 aligns across 9 bases. Germline V gives CDR1 SGHAT, CDR2 FQNNGV. With V trimmed by 4 bases and J by 3 bases, 10 bases remained unmatched. CDR3 length equals 16 residues. The CDR3, as DNA: TGTGCCAGCAGCTGGACGGGAGCGGGAGGCGTCTACGAGCAGTACTTC. Its translation: CASSWTGAGGVYEQYF. Combining the CDR3 with reference TRBV11-2 and TRBJ2-7 gives the whole variable domain EAGVAQSPRYKIIEKRQSVAFWCNPISGHATLYWYQQILGQGPKLLIQFQNNGVVDDSQLPKDRFSAERLKGVDSTLKIQPAKLEDSAVYLCASSWTGAGGVYEQYFGPGTRLTVT.

This clone appeared a single time. The V gene is TRBV9, the J gene TRBJ1-2; 12 positions agree with TRBD1. Germline assignment: CDR1 SGDLS and CDR2 YYNGEE. Trimming cost V 2 bases and J 0 bases; bases outside gene matches: 5. This CDR3 contains 17 residues. CDR3 coding DNA: TGTGCCAGCAGCGTCGGGACAGGGGGCCTAGCTAACTATGGCTACACCTTC. Translation: CASSVGTGGLANYGYTF. Full variable domain (remainder filled in from reference TRBV9 and TRBJ1-2): DSGVTQTPKHLITATGQRVTLRCSPRSGDLSVYWYQQSLDQGLQFLIQYYNGEERAKGNILERFSAQQFPDLHSELNLSSLELGDSALYFCASSVGTGGLANYGYTFGSGTRLTVV.

This chain links TRBV29-1 with TRBJ1-2, with D perhaps matching TRBD1 (5 bases). CDR1 is SQVTM and CDR2 is ANQGSEA in the germline V gene. This CDR3 has 14 amino acids. V gave up 6 bases and J gave up 6 bases, with 20 bases separating them. The CDR3 loop is CSVDLGGEWDGYTF. The DNA of the CDR3 is TGCAGCGTCGACCTTGGGGGGGAATGGGATGGCTACACCTTC.

This clone was observed once. J is TRBJ1-1 and V is TRBV24-1, with 7 positions matching TRBD1. Per germline, CDR1 KGHDR and CDR2 SFDVKD. The CDR3 spans 15 residues. V shed 2 bases, J shed 4 bases, and the junction held 6 bases outside the gene matches. The chain's CDR3 is CATSDSTGVGTEAFF. The CDR3 DNA reads TGTGCCACCAGTGATTCTACAGGGGTCGGCACTGAAGCTTTCTTT.

The chain employs TRBV5-1 and TRBJ2-7; 8 bases match TRBD1. J lost 5 bases, V lost 4 bases, and 11 bases had no gene match. The length of the CDR3 is 15 residues. The V gene's germline CDR1 is SGHRS and CDR2 YFSETQ. The CDR3 is CASSPLWTGSNEQYF. CDR3 DNA: TGCGCCAGCAGCCCCCTGTGGACAGGGTCAAACGAGCAGTACTTC.

The chain couples TRBV6-4 to TRBJ2-1; 10 bases match TRBD2. CDR1 and CDR2 from the germline V gene are MRHNA and SNTAGT. The J segment lost 5 bases and the V segment lost 2 bases, leaving 3 bases of the junction unmatched. The CDR3 is 15 amino acids. The CDR3 nucleotides read TGTGCCAGCAGTGACCTAGCGGGAGTTAACAATGAGCAGTTCTTC. The encoded protein is CASSDLAGVNNEQFF.

V gene TRBV30 combines with J gene TRBJ1-2; D uncertain. This CDR3 is built from 13 residues. V gave up 0 bases and J gave up 5 bases, with 10 bases separating them. In germline, CDR1 is GTSNPN, CDR2 SVGIG (reference sequence). The CDR3 here is CAWSVLVTYGYTF. Written as DNA, the CDR3 is TGTGCCTGGAGTGTACTGGTTACGTATGGCTACACCTTC.

The chain combines TRBV7-3 with TRBJ2-3, with 9 bases identical to TRBD1. The CDR3 runs 17 residues. Trimming removed 5 bases from V and 5 bases from J; junction bases left unmatched: 14. CDR1 SGHTA and CDR2 FQGTGA come from the germline V gene. The CDR3 DNA sequence: TGTGCCAGCAGCCCACATCTACCGGGACAGGGAAAAGATACGCAGTATTTT. Its protein product is CASSPHLPGQGKDTQYF.

CDR3 nucleotide sequence: TGTGCCAGCAGCTCCACCGGACAGGGGGGGTATGGCTACACCTTC. Protein sequence: CASSSTGQGGYGYTF. The chain links TRBV5-6 to TRBJ1-2; 10 bases are shared with TRBD1. V shed 3 bases, J shed 5 bases, and the junction held 7 bases outside the gene matches. The CDR3 is 15 amino acids. Germline V lookup: CDR1 SGHDT, CDR2 YYEEEE. The full variable domain, completed using reference TRBV5-6 and TRBJ1-2, is DAGVTQSPTHLIKTRGQQVTLRCSPKSGHDTVSWYQQALGQGPQFIFQYYEEEERQRGNFPDRFSGHQFPNYSSELNVNALLLGDSALYLCASSSTGQGGYGYTFGSGTRLTVV.

This clone showed up just a few times. The gene calls are TRBV3-1 (or the pseudogene TRBV3-2) and TRBJ2-2, with TRBD2 identical over 8 bases. The CDR3 spans 14 residues. CDR1 is LGHDT and CDR2 is YNNKEL in the germline V gene (reference sequence). V dropped 6 bases and J dropped 0; count of bases not matched to a gene: 0. The CDR3 region is CASRGLANTGELFF. CDR3 bases: TGTGCCAGCAGGGGACTAGCGAACACCGGGGAGCTGTTTTTT.